This T cell receptor (beta chain) came from a study of T cells after yellow fever vaccination. Study context: Each low-cell-number fraction was prepared by means of SMART-Seq v4 Ultra Low Input. Study-wide results and caveats: The booster response re-showed most primary clones: approximately 95% CD4, more than 70% CD8. CD4 and CD8 compartments shared a small share of clonotypes, likely from convergent recombination.

In its sample, this clonotype was seen a few times. Its antigen is unknown. Deletions cut 4 bases from V and 1 base from J, with 7 bases between. The CDR3 has 12 residues. The V gene's germline CDR1 is DFQATT and CDR2 SNEGSKA (reference sequence). UMIs were added to TCR cDNA along with a universal primer site when it was made by 5'RACE template switching. MiXCR was run by TCRdb on the 5' RACE reads, yielding one entry per CDR3 protein. The data contain some 600,000 distinct CDR3 sequences, roughly an eighth of them seen just once; the ten biggest clones take up 15%. This material consisted of PBMCs, taken on the day of the yellow fever booster vaccination. The clonotype comes from a man aged 30 to 45 who received the YFV17D yellow fever vaccine. The V gene is TRBV20-1, the J gene TRBJ1-1, with D hard to call. The CDR3 nucleotides are TGCAGTGCTACAACACCGAACACTGAAGCTTTCTTT. Translated, it gives CSATTPNTEAFF.